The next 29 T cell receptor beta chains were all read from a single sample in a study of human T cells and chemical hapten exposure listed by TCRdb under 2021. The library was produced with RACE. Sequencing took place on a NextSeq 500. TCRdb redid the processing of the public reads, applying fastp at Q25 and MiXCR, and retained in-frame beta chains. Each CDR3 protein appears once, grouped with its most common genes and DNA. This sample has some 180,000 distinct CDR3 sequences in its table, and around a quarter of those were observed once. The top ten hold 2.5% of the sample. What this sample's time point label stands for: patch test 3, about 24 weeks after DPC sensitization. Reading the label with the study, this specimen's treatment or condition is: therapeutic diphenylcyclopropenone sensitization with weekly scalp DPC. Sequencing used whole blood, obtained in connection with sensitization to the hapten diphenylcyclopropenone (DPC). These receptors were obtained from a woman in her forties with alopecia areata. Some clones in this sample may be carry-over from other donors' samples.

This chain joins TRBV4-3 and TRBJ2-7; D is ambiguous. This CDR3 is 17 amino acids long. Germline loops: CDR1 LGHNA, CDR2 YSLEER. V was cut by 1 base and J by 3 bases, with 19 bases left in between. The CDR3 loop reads CASSQVGQLGPIYEQYF. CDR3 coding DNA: TGCGCCAGCAGCCAAGTTGGTCAGTTGGGCCCCATCTACGAGCAGTACTTC.

As DNA, the CDR3 is TGCAGTGCCCACGAAGGGACAGAGTCCTACGAGCAGTACTTC. Translating it yields CSAHEGTESYEQYF. The V call is TRBV20-1, the J call TRBJ2-7; 7 bases agree with TRBD1. Germline V lookup: CDR1 DFQATT, CDR2 SNEGSKA (reference sequence). V dropped 6 bases and J dropped 1; count of bases not matched to a gene: 9. This CDR3 comprises 14 residues.

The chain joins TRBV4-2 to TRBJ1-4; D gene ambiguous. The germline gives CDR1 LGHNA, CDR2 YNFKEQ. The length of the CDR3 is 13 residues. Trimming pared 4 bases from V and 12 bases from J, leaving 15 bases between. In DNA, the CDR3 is TGTGCCAGCAGCCCCGAAAGGAACCGTGAACTGTTTTTT. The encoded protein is CASSPERNRELFF.

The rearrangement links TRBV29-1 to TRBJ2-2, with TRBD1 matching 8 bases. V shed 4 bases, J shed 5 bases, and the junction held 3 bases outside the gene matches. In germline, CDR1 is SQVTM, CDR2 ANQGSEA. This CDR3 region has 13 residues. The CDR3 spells CSVARGHTGELFF. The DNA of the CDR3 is TGCAGCGTTGCCAGGGGGCATACCGGGGAGCTGTTTTTT.

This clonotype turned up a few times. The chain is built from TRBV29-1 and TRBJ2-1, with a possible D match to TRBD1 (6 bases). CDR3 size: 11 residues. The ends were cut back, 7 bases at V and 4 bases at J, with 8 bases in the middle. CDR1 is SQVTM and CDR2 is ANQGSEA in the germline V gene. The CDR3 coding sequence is TGCAGCGGCGGACAGTACAATGAGCAGTTCTTC. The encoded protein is CSGGQYNEQFF.

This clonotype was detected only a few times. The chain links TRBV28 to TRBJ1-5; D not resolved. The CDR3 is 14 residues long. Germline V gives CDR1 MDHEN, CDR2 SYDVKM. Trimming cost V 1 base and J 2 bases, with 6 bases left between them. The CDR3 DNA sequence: TGTGCCAGCAGTTTATTCGCAGGCAATCAGCCCCAGCATTTT. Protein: CASSLFAGNQPQHF.

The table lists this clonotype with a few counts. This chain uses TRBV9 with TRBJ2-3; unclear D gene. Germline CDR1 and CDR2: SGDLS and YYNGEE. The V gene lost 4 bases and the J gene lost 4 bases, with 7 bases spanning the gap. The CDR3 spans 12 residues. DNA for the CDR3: TGTGCCAGCAGCACGCAGCCAGATACGCAGTATTTT. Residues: CASSTQPDTQYF.

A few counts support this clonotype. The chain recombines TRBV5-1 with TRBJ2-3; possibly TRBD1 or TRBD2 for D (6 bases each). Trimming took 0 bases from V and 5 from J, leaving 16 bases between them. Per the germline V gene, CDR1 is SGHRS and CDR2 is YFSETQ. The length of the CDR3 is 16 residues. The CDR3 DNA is TGCGCCAGCAGCTTGGAGGTTTCGGGGGCCGGAGATACGCAGTATTTT. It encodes CASSLEVSGAGDTQYF.

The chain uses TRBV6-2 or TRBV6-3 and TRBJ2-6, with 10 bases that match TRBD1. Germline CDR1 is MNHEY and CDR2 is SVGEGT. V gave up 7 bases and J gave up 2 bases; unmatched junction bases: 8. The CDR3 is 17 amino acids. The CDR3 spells CASTPGQGLAGANVLTF. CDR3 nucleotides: TGTGCCAGCACCCCGGGACAGGGGCTGGCTGGGGCCAACGTCCTGACTTTC.

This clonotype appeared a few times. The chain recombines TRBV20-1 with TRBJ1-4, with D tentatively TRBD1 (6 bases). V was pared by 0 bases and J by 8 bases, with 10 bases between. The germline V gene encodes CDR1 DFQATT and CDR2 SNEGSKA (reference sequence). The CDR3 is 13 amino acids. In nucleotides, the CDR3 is TGCAGTGCTAGAGATCAGGGGACCGAAAAACTGTTTTTT. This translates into CSARDQGTEKLFF.

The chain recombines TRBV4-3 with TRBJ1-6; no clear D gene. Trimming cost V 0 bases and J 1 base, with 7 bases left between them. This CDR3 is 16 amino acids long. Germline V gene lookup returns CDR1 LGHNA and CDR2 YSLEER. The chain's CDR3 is CASSQEWPSYNSPLHF. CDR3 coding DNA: TGCGCCAGCAGCCAAGAATGGCCTTCCTATAATTCACCCCTCCACTTT.

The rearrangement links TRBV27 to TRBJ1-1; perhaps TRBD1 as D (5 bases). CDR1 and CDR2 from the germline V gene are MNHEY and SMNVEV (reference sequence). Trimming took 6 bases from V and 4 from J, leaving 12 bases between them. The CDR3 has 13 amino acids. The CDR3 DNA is TGTGCCAGCAGGGCCCAGGGCGGCACTGAAGCTTTCTTT. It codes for CASRAQGGTEAFF.

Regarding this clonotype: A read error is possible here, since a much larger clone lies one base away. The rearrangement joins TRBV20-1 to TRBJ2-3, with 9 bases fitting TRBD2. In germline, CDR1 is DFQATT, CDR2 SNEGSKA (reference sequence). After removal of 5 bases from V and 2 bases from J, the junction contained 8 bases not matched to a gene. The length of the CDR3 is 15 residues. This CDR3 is CSAVQLAGNTDTQYF. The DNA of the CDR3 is TGCAGTGCTGTTCAACTAGCGGGTAACACAGATACGCAGTATTTT.

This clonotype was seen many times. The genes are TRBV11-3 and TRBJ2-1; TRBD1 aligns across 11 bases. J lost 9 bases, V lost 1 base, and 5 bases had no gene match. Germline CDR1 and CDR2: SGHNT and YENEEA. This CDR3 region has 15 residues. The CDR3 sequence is CASSLAGQGAGEQFF. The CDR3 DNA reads TGTGCCAGCAGCTTAGCAGGACAGGGGGCGGGTGAGCAGTTCTTC. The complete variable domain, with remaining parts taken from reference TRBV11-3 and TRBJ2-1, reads EAGVVQSPRYKIIEKKQPVAFWCNPISGHNTLYWYLQNLGQGPELLIRYENEEAVDDSQLPKDRFSAERLKGVDSTLKIQPAELGDSAVYLCASSLAGQGAGEQFFGPGTRLTVL.

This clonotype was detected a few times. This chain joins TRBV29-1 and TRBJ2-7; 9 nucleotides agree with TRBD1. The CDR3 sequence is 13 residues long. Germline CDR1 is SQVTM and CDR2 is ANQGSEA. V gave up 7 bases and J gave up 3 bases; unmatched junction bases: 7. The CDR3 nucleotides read TGCAGCGCCCTGGGACAGGGAGGCTACGAGCAGTACTTC. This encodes CSALGQGGYEQYF.

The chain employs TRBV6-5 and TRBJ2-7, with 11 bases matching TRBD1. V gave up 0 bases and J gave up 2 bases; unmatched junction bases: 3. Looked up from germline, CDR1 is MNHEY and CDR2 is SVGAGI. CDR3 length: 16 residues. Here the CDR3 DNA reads TGTGCCAGCAGTTACTCCGGGACAGGGGGACCCTACGAGCAGTACTTC. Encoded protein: CASSYSGTGGPYEQYF.

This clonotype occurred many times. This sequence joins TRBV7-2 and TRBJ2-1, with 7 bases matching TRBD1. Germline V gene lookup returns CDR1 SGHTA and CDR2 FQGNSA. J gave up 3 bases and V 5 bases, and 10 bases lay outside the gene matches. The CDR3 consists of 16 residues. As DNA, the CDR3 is TGTGCCAGCAGCCCTAACCCGGGACAGATCTACAATGAGCAGTTCTTC. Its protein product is CASSPNPGQIYNEQFF.

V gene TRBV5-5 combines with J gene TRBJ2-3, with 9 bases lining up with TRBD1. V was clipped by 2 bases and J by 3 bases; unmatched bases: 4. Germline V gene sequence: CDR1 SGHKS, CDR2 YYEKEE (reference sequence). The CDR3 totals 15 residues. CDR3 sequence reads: CASSLTGGWTDTQYF. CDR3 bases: TGTGCCAGCAGCTTAACAGGGGGCTGGACAGATACGCAGTATTTT.

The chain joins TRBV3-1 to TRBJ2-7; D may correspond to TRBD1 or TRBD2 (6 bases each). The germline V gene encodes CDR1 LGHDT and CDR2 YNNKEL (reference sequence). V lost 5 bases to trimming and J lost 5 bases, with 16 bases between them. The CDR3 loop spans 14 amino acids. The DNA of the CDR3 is TGTGCCAGCAGCGCAAGGGGGGTTGACCACGAGCAGTACTTC. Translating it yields CASSARGVDHEQYF.

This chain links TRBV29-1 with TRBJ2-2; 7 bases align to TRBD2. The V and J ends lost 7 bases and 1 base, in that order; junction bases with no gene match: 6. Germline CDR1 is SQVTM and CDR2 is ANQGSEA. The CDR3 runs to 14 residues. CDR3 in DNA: TGCAGCGGGACAAAGCGGGGGAACACCGGGGAGCTGTTTTTT. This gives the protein CSGTKRGNTGELFF.

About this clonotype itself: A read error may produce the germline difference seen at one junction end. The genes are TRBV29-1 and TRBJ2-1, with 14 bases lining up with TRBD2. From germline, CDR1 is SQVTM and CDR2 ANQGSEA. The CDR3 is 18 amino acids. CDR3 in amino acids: CSVEGGLAGEVSYNEQFF. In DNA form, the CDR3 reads TGCAGCGTCGAAGGGGGACTAGCGGGAGAGGTTTCCTACAATGAGCAGTTCTTC.

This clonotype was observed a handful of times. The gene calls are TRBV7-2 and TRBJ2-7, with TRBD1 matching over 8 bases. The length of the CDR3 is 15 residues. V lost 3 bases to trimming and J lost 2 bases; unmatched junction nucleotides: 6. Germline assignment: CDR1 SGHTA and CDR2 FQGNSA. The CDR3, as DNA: TGTGCCAGCAGCTTTACCGGGACAGGAACCTACGAGCAGTACTTC. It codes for CASSFTGTGTYEQYF. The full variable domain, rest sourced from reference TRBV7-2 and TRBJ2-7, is GAGVSQSPSNKVTEKGKDVELRCDPISGHTALYWYRQSLGQGLEFLIYFQGNSAPDKSGLPSDRFSAERTGGSVSTLTIQRTQQEDSAVYLCASSFTGTGTYEQYFGPGTRLTVT.

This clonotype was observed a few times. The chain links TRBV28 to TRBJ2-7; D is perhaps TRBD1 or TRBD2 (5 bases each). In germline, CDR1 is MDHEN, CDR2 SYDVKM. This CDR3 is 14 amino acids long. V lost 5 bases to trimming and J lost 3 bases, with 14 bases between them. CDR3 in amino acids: CASSSGGQFYEQYF. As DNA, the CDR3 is TGTGCCAGCAGTAGCGGAGGACAATTCTACGAGCAGTACTTC.

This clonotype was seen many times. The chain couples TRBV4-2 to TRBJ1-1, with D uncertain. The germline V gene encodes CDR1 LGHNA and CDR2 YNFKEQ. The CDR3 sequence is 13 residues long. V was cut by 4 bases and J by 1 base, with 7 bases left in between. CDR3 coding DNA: TGTGCCAGCAGCCGAACAGAGAACACTGAAGCTTTCTTT. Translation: CASSRTENTEAFF.

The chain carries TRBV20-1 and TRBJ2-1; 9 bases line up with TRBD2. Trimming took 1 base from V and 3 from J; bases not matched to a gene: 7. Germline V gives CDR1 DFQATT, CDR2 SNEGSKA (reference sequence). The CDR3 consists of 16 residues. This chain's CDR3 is CSARAAREGIYNEQFF. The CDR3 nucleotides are TGCAGTGCTAGAGCCGCGCGGGAGGGCATCTACAATGAGCAGTTCTTC.

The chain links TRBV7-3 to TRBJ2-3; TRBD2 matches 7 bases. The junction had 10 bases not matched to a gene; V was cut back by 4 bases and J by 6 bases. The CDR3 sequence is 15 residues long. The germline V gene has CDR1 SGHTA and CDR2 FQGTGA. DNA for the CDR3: TGTGCCAGCAGCTCCCAAGCGGGAACGGGGGATACGCAGTATTTT. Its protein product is CASSSQAGTGDTQYF. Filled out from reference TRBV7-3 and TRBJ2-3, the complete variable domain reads GAGVSQTPSNKVTEKGKYVELRCDPISGHTALYWYRQSLGQGPEFLIYFQGTGAADDSGLPNDRFFAVRPEGSVSTLKIQRTERGDSAVYLCASSSQAGTGDTQYFGPGTRLTVL.

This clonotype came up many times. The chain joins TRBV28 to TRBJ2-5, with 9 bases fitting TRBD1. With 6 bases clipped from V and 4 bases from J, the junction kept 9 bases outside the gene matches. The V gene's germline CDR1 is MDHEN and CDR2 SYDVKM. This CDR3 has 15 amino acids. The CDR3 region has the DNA TGTGCCAGCAGGGCTTCGGACAGGGGATTAGAGACCCAGTACTTC. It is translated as CASRASDRGLETQYF.

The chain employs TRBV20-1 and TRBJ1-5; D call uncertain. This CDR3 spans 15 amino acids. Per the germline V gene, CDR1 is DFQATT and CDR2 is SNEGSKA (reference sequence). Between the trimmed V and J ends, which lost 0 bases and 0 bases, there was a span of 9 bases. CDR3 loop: CSARDGSASNQPQHF. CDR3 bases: TGCAGTGCTAGAGATGGTAGCGCTAGCAATCAGCCCCAGCATTTT.

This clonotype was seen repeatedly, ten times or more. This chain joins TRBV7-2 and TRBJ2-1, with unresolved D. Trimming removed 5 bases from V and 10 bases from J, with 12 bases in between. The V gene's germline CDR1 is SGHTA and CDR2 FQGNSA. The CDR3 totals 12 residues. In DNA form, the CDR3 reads TGTGCCAGCAGCCTCGGAACAATCGAGCAGTTCTTC. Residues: CASSLGTIEQFF. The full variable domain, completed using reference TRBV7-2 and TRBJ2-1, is GAGVSQSPSNKVTEKGKDVELRCDPISGHTALYWYRQSLGQGLEFLIYFQGNSAPDKSGLPSDRFSAERTGGSVSTLTIQRTQQEDSAVYLCASSLGTIEQFFGPGTRLTVL.